These 5 T cell receptor beta chains came from one sample sequenced in a study of blood T cell repertoires in COVID-19 (dated by TCRdb to about 2020). Library construction relied on the immunoSEQ multiplex PCR assay. TCRdb took this table from immuneACCESS and kept in-frame rearrangements with V and J called. Such tables lack part of the clones; where checked against another copy, unresolved V genes explain under half of the gap, and the rest is unexplained. The sample data list 200,000 to 250,000 clones, and about 82% of these were observed just once. Of the sample, roughly 2% is held by the ten largest clones. Sequencing input: PBMCs or T cells enriched from blood (not recorded which). The source of these receptors is a woman between 50 and 59 years old who had recovered from COVID-19.

The chain combines TRBV19 with TRBJ1-5, with D perhaps TRBD1 (6 bases). V lost 5 bases to trimming and J lost 6 bases, with 20 bases between them. From germline, CDR1 is LNHDA and CDR2 SQIVND (reference sequence). The CDR3 is made up of 16 amino acids. CDR3 sequence (DNA): TGTGCCAGTAGTGACAGGTTCCTGGGGTCTCTTCAGCCCCAGCATTTT. Amino acid sequence: CASSDRFLGSLQPQHF.

The chain joins TRBV27 to TRBJ1-5, with a possible D match to TRBD1 (6 bases). The CDR3 contains 15 residues. V lost 5 bases and J 5 bases, leaving 16 bases between the germline ends. Looked up from germline, CDR1 is MNHEY and CDR2 is SMNVEV (reference sequence). The CDR3 region has the DNA TGTGCCAGCAGTCCCAGGGCAGGGGCGTATCAGCCCCAGCATTTT. As protein: CASSPRAGAYQPQHF.

The CDR3 DNA reads TGTGCCAGCAAAACTGAGTATACGCAGTATTTT. Amino acids: CASKTEYTQYF. The chain uses TRBV27 and TRBJ2-3, with D uncertain. The CDR3 loop spans 11 amino acids. V was cut by 7 bases and J by 7 bases, with 9 bases left in between. Germline-derived CDR1 and CDR2 are MNHEY and SMNVEV (reference sequence).

This rearrangement joins TRBV7-8 to TRBJ1-5; perhaps TRBD1 as D (5 bases). Trimming cost V 0 bases and J 4 bases, with 10 bases left between them. The CDR3 length is 15 residues. From germline, CDR1 is SGHVS and CDR2 FQNEAQ. DNA of the CDR3: TGTGCCAGCAGCTTAGCGCGGGGGGGAAATCAGCCCCAGCATTTT. This gives the protein CASSLARGGNQPQHF.

The V and J genes are TRBV5-6 and TRBJ1-4; D not resolved. The CDR3 loop spans 15 amino acids. V was pared by 2 bases and J by 4 bases, with 12 bases between. The germline gives CDR1 SGHDT, CDR2 YYEEEE. CDR3 protein: CASSLREAFNEKLFF. The CDR3 DNA is TGTGCCAGCAGCTTACGGGAGGCTTTTAATGAAAAACTGTTTTTT.